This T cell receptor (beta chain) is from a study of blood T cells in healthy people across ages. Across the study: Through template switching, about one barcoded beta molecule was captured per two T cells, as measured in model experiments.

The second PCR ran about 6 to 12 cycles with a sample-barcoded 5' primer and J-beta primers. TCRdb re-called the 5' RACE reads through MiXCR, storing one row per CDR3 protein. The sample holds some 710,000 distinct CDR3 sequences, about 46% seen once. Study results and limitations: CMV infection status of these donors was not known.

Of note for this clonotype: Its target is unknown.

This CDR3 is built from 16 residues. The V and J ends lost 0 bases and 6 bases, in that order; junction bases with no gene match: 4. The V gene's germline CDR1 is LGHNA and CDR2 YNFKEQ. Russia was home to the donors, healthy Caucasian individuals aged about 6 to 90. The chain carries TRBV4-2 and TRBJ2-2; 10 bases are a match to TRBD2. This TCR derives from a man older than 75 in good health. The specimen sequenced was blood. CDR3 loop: CASSQDHLAGAGELFF. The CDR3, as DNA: TGTGCCAGCAGCCAAGATCATCTAGCGGGAGCCGGGGAGCTGTTTTTT.